The 14 T cell receptor beta chains reported below all come from one sample, sequenced in a study of regulatory T cells in long-lasting Graves disease. Relying on iRepertoire HTBI primers and Arm-PCR of CDR3 regions, the team built TCR beta libraries. Each CDR3 protein gets one entry after TCRdb re-called the multiplex PCR reads with MiXCR. The sample carries roughly 560,000 distinct CDR3 sequences, around 15% recorded once. Described time point: newly diagnosed GD, antithyroid drugs for less than 3 months. From RNA extracted from PBMCs, the TCR library was made. These data were also filed under a second study, of T cells in Graves' hyperthyroidism and ophthalmopathy.

The sample was peripheral blood mononuclear cells (PBMCs), taken at new diagnosis, from a patient treated with antithyroid drugs. Receptor source: a woman aged 35-65 years with Graves disease.

In this sample, this clonotype turned up a few times. V and J are TRBV10-3 and TRBJ2-7, with D hard to call. The germline CDR1 and CDR2 sequences are ENHRY and SYGVKD. The V end lost 0 bases, the J end lost 2 bases, and 14 bases lay between the germline ends. The CDR3 totals 16 residues. CDR3 DNA sequence: TGTGCCATCAGTGAGTCGGGTACAGACCCTACCTACGAGCAGTACTTC. Protein product: CAISESGTDPTYEQYF.

The chain is built from TRBV20-1 and TRBJ1-6; 9 bases match TRBD1. The V and J ends lost 5 bases and 10 bases, in that order; junction bases with no gene match: 9. This CDR3 spans 14 amino acids. Germline loops: CDR1 DFQATT, CDR2 SNEGSKA (reference sequence). The CDR3 DNA is TGCAGTGCTGGAACCGGGACAGGGAGCTCACCCCTCCACTTT. It yields the protein CSAGTGTGSSPLHF.

This clonotype was seen many times. The J gene is TRBJ1-1, the V gene TRBV6-2 or TRBV6-3, with D uncertain. V lost 2 bases to trimming and J lost 8 bases, with 6 bases between them. There are 11 residues in the CDR3. In germline, CDR1 is MNHEY, CDR2 SVGEGT. CDR3 sequence: CASSYREEAFF. The CDR3 DNA reads as TGTGCCAGCAGTTACAGGGAGGAAGCTTTCTTT.

This clonotype was seen at least ten times. The chain joins TRBV18 to TRBJ1-5; D unresolved. The CDR3 runs 12 residues. V dropped 8 bases and J dropped 5 bases, with 10 bases sitting between them. Germline lookup yields CDR1 KGHSH and CDR2 LQKENI. The CDR3 reads CASSSFDQPQHF. The CDR3 region has the DNA TGTGCCAGCAGTTCCTTTGATCAGCCCCAGCATTTT.

This clonotype was observed many times. The V gene is TRBV12-3 or TRBV12-4, the J gene TRBJ1-1, with D perhaps matching TRBD1 (6 bases). The ends were cut back, 8 bases at V and 6 bases at J, with 7 bases in the middle. CDR3 size: 10 residues. The CDR3 region has the DNA TGTGCCAGCCAGGGGTCTGAAGCTTTCTTT. This sequence encodes CASQGSEAFF.

The chain links TRBV28 to TRBJ1-1, with 9 positions matching TRBD1. V shed 6 bases, J shed 4 bases, and the junction held 3 bases outside the gene matches. Germline assignment: CDR1 MDHEN and CDR2 SYDVKM. CDR3 length: 13 residues. CDR3 sequence reads: CASRGQGTTEAFF. CDR3 DNA: TGTGCCAGCAGAGGACAGGGGACCACTGAAGCTTTCTTT.

The chain joins TRBV2 to TRBJ1-1, with 9 bases fitting TRBD1. The length of the CDR3 is 17 residues. Germline CDR1 SNHLY, CDR2 FYNNEI. Losses at the gene ends were 6 bases for V and 0 bases for J; bases not matched to a gene: 11. CDR3 residues: CASRTTDRGNLNTEAFF. The CDR3 DNA reads TGTGCCAGCAGGACTACGGACAGGGGAAACCTGAACACTGAAGCTTTCTTT.

The sample holds many counts of this clonotype. The rearrangement uses TRBV5-1 and TRBJ2-3, with a weak D call TRBD1 (6 bases). The CDR3 is 15 residues long. CDR1 SGHRS and CDR2 YFSETQ come from the germline V gene. Trimming pared 3 bases from V and 0 bases from J, leaving 11 bases between. The DNA for the CDR3 is TGCGCCAGCAGCTCCGGACAGTCTAGCACAGATACGCAGTATTTT. It is translated as CASSSGQSSTDTQYF.

This clonotype was recorded at least ten times. The chain combines TRBV11-2 with TRBJ2-1, with D possibly matching TRBD2 (7 bases). Germline CDR1 reads SGHAT; CDR2 reads FQNNGV. V gave up 8 bases and J gave up 4 bases, with 12 bases separating them. The CDR3 has 13 residues. The CDR3 protein is CASGRGAYNEQFF. The CDR3 bases are TGTGCCAGCGGTCGGGGGGCATACAATGAGCAGTTCTTC.

In this sample, this clonotype turned up many times. The V and J genes are TRBV5-1 and TRBJ1-1; perhaps TRBD1 as D (5 bases). This CDR3 has 14 residues. Germline V gene sequence: CDR1 SGHRS, CDR2 YFSETQ. With 1 base removed from V and 1 base from J, the gap between germline ends came to 8 bases. The CDR3 sequence is CASSLQGTNTEAFF. CDR3 bases: TGCGCCAGCAGCTTGCAGGGTACGAACACTGAAGCTTTCTTT.

Many counts were recorded for this clonotype. The chain employs TRBV6-1 and TRBJ1-2; 10 bases map to TRBD1. Germline V CDR1 and CDR2: MNHNS, SASEGT. This CDR3 region has 14 residues. J lost 4 bases, V lost 11 bases, and 10 bases had no gene match. CDR3 DNA: TGTGCCGCCCAACGAAGGACAGGGGGCTATGGCTACACCTTC. Translating gives CAAQRRTGGYGYTF.

V is TRBV20-1 and J is TRBJ1-2; D may be TRBD1 (5 bases). The CDR3 is 15 residues long. CDR1 is DFQATT, CDR2 SNEGSKA, per germline (reference sequence). The germline V and J ends were trimmed by 6 bases and 4 bases, with 21 bases remaining between them. The chain's CDR3 is CSAIDRGYLGYGYTF. CDR3 sequence (DNA): TGCAGTGCCATAGATCGGGGGTATTTAGGCTATGGCTACACCTTC.

This clonotype appeared many times. The chain has TRBV2 and TRBJ2-1; D remains ambiguous. Germline values: CDR1 SNHLY, CDR2 FYNNEI. This CDR3 has 14 residues. V shed 8 bases and J shed 3 bases, with 14 bases lying between them. CDR3 nucleotide sequence: TGTGCCAGCCGAATAGCCGCACTCTACAATGAGCAGTTCTTC. Its protein product is CASRIAALYNEQFF.

The V and J genes are TRBV6-1 and TRBJ2-2; D might be TRBD1 or TRBD2, each matching 5 bases. The CDR3 totals 12 residues. V shed 7 bases and J shed 14 bases, with 17 bases lying between them. Germline V gene lookup returns CDR1 MNHNS and CDR2 SASEGT. CDR3 sequence reads: CASTWDRGILFF. CDR3 coding DNA: TGTGCCAGCACCTGGGACCGGGGTATACTGTTTTTT.